A single T cell receptor beta chain is shown here with its context. These data are taken from a study of blood T cell repertoires in COVID-19. Study overall: The study drew acute and convalescent COVID-19 samples from the United States, Italy and Spain. From T cells, B-cell-depleted T cells, or PBMCs came the material, which was cDNA or gDNA.

Germline V gene sequence: CDR1 ENHRY, CDR2 SYGVKD. Between the trimmed V and J ends, which lost 2 bases and 0 bases, there was a span of 12 bases. The CDR3 consists of 16 residues. Some clones are missing from TCRdb's copy, which holds only in-frame ones; the method was immunoSEQ multiplex PCR. The table records roughly 100,000 clones, about 88% of them present only once. Specimen: peripheral blood. This clonotype was sampled from a woman over 75 with active COVID-19. V gene TRBV10-3 combines with J gene TRBJ2-3; tentatively, D is TRBD2 (5 bases). CDR3: CAISETAGLSTDTQYF. The CDR3 nucleotides are TGTGCCATCAGTGAGACCGCGGGCCTAAGCACAGATACGCAGTATTTT.